This TCR beta chain stems from a study of T-cell reconstitution after alpha-beta-depleted transplantation in children. General study points: From newly produced T cells came most of the T-cell counts and diversity one year after transplant.

Unique molecular identifiers were incorporated when the TCRbeta library was constructed. Each CDR3 protein gets one entry after TCRdb re-called the PCR reads with MiXCR. Among roughly 570,000 distinct CDR3 sequences, over 20% were seen once, and the ten largest hold under 45%. Germline V CDR1 and CDR2: SGHVS, FQNEAQ. Trimming took 5 bases from V and 3 from J, leaving 17 bases between them. The CDR3 extends over 16 amino acids. In the case of this clonotype: Its cognate antigen is unknown.

This specimen was PBMCs, taken before TCRalphabeta/CD19-depleted stem cell transplant. The source of this sequence is a boy younger than two with Wiskott-Aldrich syndrome, due to receive a stem cell transplant. The chain is built from TRBV7-8 and TRBJ1-3, with D possibly being TRBD1 (5 bases). DNA of the CDR3: TGTGCCAGCAGCCCCACTCATGGGGGGAATGGAAACACCATATATTTT. Translated: CASSPTHGGNGNTIYF. Variable domain in full (rest from reference TRBV7-8 and TRBJ1-3): GAGVSQSPRYKVAKRGQDVALRCDPISGHVSLFWYQQALGQGPEFLTYFQNEAQLDKSGLPSDRFFAERPEGSVSTLKIQRTQQEDSAVYLCASSPTHGGNGNTIYFGEGSWLTVV.